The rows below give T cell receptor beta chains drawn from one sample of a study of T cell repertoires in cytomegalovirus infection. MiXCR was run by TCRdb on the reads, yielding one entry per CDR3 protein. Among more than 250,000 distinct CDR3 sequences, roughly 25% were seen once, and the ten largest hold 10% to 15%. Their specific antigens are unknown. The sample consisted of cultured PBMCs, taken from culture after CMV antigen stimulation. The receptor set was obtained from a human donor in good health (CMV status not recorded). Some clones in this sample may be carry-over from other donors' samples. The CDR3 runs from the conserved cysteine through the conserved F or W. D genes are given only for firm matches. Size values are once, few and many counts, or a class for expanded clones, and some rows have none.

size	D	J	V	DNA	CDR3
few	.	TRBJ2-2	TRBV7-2	TGTGCCAGCAGCTTAGCCCTGACAGGTCTAGGGACCGGGGAGCTGTTTTTT	CASSLALTGLGTGELFF
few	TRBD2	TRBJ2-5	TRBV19	TGTGCCAGTAGTATAGGTGTGGCGGGAGGGCCAGGAGAGACCCAGTACTTC	CASSIGVAGGPGETQYF
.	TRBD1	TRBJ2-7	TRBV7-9	TGTGCCAGCACCGAAGCCGGGACAGGGTCCTACGAGCAGTACTTC	CASTEAGTGSYEQYF
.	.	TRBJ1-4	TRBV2	TGTGCCCTGTCGGGGGCGCAAACTGAAAAACTGTTTTTT	CALSGAQTEKLFF
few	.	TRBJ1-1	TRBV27	TGTGCCAGCAGTTTGGCAGGAAGGAACACTGAAGCTTTCTTT	CASSLAGRNTEAFF
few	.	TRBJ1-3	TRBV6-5	TGTGCCAGCAGGCAGGGACGGACTGGAAACACCATATATTTT	CASRQGRTGNTIYF
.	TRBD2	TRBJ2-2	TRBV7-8	TGTGCCAGCAGCACCGGGACTAGCGGGATCTCCGGGGAGCTGTTTTTT	CASSTGTSGISGELFF
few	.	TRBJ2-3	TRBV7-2	TGTGCCAGCAGCCCAGGACTACTCACAGATACGCAGTATTTT	CASSPGLLTDTQYF
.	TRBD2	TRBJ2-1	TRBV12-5	TGTGCTAGCGCGTTAGCGGGAGGGCCGTTTGAGCAGTTCTTC	CASALAGGPFEQFF
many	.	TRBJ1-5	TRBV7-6	TGTGCCAGCAGCTTAGTTGAGGGCAGCCTGGGTCAGCCCCAGCATTTT	CASSLVEGSLGQPQHF